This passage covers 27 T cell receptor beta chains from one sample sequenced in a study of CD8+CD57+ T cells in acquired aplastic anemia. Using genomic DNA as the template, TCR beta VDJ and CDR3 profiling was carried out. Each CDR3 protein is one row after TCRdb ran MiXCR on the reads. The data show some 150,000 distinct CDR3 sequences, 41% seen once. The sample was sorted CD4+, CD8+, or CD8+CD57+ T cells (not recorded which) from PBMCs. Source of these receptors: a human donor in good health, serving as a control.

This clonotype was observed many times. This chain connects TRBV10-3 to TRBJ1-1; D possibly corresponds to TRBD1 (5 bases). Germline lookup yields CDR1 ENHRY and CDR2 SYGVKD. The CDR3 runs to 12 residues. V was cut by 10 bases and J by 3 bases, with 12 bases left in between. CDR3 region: CANGPGHTEAFF. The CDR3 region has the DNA TGTGCCAACGGTCCGGGGCACACTGAAGCTTTCTTT.

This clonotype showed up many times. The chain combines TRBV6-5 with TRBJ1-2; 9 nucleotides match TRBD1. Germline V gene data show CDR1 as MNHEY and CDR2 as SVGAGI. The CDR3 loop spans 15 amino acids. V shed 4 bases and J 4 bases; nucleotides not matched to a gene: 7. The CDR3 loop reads CASSSRDRVFYGYTF. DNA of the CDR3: TGTGCCAGCAGTTCCCGGGACAGGGTCTTCTATGGCTACACCTTC.

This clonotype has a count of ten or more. The CDR3 DNA follows: TGTGCCAGCAGCACCACCGGGACACCATACGAGCAGTACTTC. Its translation: CASSTTGTPYEQYF. The chain employs TRBV11-2 and TRBJ2-7; perhaps TRBD1 as D (6 bases). V was cut by 5 bases and J by 4 bases, with 15 bases left in between. CDR3 size: 14 residues. Germline V gene sequence: CDR1 SGHAT, CDR2 FQNNGV.

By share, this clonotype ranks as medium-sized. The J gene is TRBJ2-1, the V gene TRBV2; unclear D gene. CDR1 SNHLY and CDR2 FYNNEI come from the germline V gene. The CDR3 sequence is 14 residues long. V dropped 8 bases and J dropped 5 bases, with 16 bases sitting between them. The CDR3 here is CASRGRSQNNEQFF. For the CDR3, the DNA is TGTGCCAGCCGCGGTAGATCTCAAAACAATGAGCAGTTCTTC.

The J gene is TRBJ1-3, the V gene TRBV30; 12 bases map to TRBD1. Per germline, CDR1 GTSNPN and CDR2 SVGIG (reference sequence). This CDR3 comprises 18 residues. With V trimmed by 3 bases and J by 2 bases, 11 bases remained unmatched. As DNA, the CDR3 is TGTGCCTGGAGGCTTCGGGACAGGGGGCTTTCCGCTGGAAACACCATATATTTT. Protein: CAWRLRDRGLSAGNTIYF.

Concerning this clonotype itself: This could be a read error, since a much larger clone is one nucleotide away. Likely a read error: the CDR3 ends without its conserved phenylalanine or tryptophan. The CDR3 loop is CASSLGQSIPSYTS. As DNA, the CDR3 is TGTGCCAGCAGCTTGGGTCAGTCAATACCTTCCTACACCTCC. V and J are TRBV5-4 and TRBJ1-2; D is unresolved. The CDR3 runs 14 residues. The V and J ends lost 0 bases and 10 bases respectively, with 16 bases between them. Germline V gene data show CDR1 as SGHNT and CDR2 as YYREEE (reference sequence).

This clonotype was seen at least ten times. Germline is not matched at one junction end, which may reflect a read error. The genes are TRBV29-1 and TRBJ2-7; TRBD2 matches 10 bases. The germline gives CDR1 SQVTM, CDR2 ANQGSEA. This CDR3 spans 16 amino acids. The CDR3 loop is CSVEGGISGRTYEQYF. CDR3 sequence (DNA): TGCAGCGTCGAAGGTGGGATTAGCGGGAGGACCTACGAGCAGTACTTC.

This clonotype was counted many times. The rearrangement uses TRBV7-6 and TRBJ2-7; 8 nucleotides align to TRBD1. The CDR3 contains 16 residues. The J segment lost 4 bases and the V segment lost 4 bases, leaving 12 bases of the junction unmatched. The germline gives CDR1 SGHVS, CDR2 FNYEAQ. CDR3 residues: CASSWTTGTGAYEQYF. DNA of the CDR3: TGTGCCAGCAGCTGGACTACCGGGACAGGAGCATACGAGCAGTACTTC.

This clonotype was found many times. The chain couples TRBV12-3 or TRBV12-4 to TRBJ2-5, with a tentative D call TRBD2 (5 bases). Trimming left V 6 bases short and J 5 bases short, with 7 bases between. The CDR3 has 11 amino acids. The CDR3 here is CASRRGETQYF. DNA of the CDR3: TGTGCCAGCAGGCGAGGGGAGACCCAGTACTTC.

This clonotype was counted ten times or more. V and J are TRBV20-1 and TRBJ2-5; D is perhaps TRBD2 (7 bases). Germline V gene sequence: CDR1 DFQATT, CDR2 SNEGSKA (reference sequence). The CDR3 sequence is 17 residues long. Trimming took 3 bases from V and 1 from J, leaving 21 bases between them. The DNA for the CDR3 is TGCAGTGCTAGTGGGATTGGGGGGGCAACGGGCCAAGAGACCCAGTACTTC. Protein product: CSASGIGGATGQETQYF.

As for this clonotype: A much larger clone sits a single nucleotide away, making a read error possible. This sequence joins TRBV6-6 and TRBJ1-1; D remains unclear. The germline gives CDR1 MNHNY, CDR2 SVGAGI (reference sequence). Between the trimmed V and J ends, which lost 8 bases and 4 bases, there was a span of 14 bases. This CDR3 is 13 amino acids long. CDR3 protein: CASGSQAGTEAFF. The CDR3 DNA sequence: TGTGCCAGCGGTAGCCAGGCGGGCACTGAAGCTTTCTTT.

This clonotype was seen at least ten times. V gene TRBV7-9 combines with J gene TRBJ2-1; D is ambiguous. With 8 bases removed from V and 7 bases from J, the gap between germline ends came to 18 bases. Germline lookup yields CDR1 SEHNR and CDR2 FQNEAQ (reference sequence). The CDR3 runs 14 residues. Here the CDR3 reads CASSGRNLRNEQFF. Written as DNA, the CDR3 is TGTGCCAGCTCCGGACGTAACCTCAGAAATGAGCAGTTCTTC.

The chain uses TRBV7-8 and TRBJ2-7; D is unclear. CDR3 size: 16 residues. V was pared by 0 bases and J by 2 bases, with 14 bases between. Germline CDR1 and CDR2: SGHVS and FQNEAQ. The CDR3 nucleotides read TGTGCCAGCAGCTTAGCGGGTAGGAGACCCACCTACGAGCAGTACTTC. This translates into CASSLAGRRPTYEQYF.

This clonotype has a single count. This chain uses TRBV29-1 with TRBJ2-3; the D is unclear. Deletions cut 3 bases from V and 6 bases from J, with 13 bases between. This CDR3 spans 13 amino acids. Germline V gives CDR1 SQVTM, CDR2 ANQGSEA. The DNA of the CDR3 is TGCAGCGTTGATAGTCAGCCCGGGGATACGCAGTATTTT. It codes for CSVDSQPGDTQYF.

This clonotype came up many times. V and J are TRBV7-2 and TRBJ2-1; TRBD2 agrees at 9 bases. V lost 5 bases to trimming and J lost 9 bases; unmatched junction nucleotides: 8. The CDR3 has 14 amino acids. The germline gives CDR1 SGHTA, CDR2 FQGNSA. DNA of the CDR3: TGTGCCAGCAGCACGGGACTAGCTTTTCCTGAGCAGTTCTTC. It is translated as CASSTGLAFPEQFF.

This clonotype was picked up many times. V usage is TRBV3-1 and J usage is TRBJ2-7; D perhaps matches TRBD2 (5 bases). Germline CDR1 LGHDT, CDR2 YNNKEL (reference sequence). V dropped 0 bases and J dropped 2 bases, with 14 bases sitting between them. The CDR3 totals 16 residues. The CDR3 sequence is CASSQDGLPPTYEQYF. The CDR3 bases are TGTGCCAGCAGCCAAGATGGACTCCCACCTACCTACGAGCAGTACTTC.

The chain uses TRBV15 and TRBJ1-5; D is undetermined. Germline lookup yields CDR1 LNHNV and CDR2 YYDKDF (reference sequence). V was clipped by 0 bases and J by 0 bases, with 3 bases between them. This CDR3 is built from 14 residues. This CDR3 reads CATSRDYSNQPQHF. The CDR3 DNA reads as TGTGCCACCAGCAGAGATTATAGCAATCAGCCCCAGCATTTT.

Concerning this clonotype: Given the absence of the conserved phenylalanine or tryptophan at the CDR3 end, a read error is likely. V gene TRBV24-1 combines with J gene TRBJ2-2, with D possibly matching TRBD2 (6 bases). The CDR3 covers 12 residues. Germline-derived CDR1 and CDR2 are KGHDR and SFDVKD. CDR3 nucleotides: TGTGCCACCAGTGATTTAGTCGGGGGGCTGTTTTCT. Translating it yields CATSDLVGGLFS.

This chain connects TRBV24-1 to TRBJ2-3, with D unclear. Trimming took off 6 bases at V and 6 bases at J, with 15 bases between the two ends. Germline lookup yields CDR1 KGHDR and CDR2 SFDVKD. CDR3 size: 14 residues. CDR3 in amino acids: CATSSKFWTDTQYF. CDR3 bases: TGTGCCACCAGTTCTAAGTTCTGGACGGATACGCAGTATTTT.

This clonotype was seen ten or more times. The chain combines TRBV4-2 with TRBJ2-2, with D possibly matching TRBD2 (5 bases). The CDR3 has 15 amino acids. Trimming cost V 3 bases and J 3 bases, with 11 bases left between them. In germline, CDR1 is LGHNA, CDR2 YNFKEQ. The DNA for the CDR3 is TGTGCCAGCAGCCAGCAGCGGTTTTACACCGGGGAGCTGTTTTTT. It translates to CASSQQRFYTGELFF.

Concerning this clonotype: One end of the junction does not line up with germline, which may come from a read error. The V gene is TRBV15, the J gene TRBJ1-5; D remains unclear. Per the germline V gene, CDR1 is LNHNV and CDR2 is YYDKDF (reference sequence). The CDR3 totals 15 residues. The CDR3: CTTSRVASGAQPQHF. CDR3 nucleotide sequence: TGTACCACCAGCAGAGTCGCGTCAGGAGCCCAGCCCCAGCATTTT. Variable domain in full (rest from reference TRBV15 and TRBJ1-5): DAMVIQNPRYQVTQFGKPVTLSCSQTLNHNVMYWYQQKSSQAPKLLFHYYDKDFNNEADTPDNFQSRRPNTSFCFLDIRSPGLGDTAMYLCTTSRVASGAQPQHFGDGTRLSIL.

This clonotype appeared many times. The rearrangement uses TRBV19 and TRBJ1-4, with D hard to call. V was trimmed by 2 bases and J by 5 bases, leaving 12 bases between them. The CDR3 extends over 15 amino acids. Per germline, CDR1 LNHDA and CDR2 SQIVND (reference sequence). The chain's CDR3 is CASSIRREQNEKLFF. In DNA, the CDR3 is TGTGCCAGTAGTATACGTCGAGAGCAAAATGAAAAACTGTTTTTT.

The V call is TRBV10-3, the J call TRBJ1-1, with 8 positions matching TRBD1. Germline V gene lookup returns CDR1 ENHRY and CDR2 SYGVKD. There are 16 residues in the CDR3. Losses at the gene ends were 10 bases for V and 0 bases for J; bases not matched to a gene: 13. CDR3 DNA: TGTGCCACCGCCCCCGGGACAGGTATCATGAACACTGAAGCTTTCTTT. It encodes CATAPGTGIMNTEAFF.

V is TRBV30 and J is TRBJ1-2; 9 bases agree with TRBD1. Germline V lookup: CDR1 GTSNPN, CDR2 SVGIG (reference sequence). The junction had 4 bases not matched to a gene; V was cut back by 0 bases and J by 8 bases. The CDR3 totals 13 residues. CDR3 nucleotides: TGTGCCTGGAGTGTGGACAGGGGAGGAGGCTACACCTTC. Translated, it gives CAWSVDRGGGYTF.

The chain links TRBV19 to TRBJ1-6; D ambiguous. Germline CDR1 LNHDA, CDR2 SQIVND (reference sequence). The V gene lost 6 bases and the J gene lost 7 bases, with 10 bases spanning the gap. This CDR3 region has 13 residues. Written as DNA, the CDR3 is TGTGCCAGTAGGGGAATCGTGAATTCACCCCTCCACTTT. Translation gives CASRGIVNSPLHF.

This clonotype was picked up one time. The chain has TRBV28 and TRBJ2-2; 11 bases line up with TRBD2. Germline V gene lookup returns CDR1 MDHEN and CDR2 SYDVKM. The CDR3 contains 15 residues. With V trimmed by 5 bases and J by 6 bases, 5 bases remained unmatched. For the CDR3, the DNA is TGTGCCAGCAGTATAGCGGGAGGGAGCGCCGGGGAGCTGTTTTTT. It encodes CASSIAGGSAGELFF.

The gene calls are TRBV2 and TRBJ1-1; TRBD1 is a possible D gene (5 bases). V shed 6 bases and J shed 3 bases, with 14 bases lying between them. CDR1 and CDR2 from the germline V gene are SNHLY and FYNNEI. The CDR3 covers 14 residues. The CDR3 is CASRVRGADTEAFF. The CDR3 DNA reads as TGTGCCAGCAGGGTAAGGGGAGCGGACACTGAAGCTTTCTTT.